This passage covers 2 T cell receptor beta chains from one sample sequenced in a study of regulatory T cells in long-lasting Graves disease (dated by TCRdb to the early 2020s). The library was obtained by multiplex PCR. The instrument given in TCRdb is Illumina HiSeq 4000. iRepertoire HTBI primers and Arm-PCR amplification of CDR3 regions were used to construct TCR beta libraries. TCRdb reprocessed the public reads (quality trimming at Q25 with fastp, clone calling with MiXCR) and kept in-frame beta chains. Records with the same CDR3 protein are collapsed into one entry carrying the most frequent genes and DNA. The sample profile shows approximately 460,000 distinct CDR3 sequences; around 15% of them were found once. The ten most abundant clones make up approximately 12% of the sample. The intended sense of this specimen's time point label: newly diagnosed GD, antithyroid drugs for less than 3 months. For both TCR sequencing and RNA sequencing, RNA was extracted from PBMCs in TRIzol.

The sample was also linked to a second study, of T cells in Graves' hyperthyroidism and ophthalmopathy.

This specimen was peripheral blood mononuclear cells (PBMCs), taken at new diagnosis, from a patient treated with antithyroid drugs. The source is a woman under 40 with Graves disease. Donor details come from another sample of the same person, matched by shared clones.

Only a few counts were recorded for this clonotype. This chain connects TRBV4-2 to TRBJ2-1; D possibly corresponds to TRBD1 (6 bases). Trimming left V 0 bases short and J 3 bases short, with 15 bases between. Looked up from germline, CDR1 is LGHNA and CDR2 is YNFKEQ. The CDR3 is 17 residues long. The CDR3 sequence: CASSQDHPQGFYNEQFF. The CDR3 nucleotides are TGTGCCAGCAGCCAAGATCACCCGCAGGGGTTCTACAATGAGCAGTTCTTC.

In its sample, this clonotype was seen many times. The V call is TRBV14, the J call TRBJ1-1; no clear D gene. Germline CDR1 SGHDN, CDR2 FVKESK. The CDR3 loop spans 12 amino acids. The V end lost 5 bases, the J end lost 3 bases, and 7 bases lay between the germline ends. DNA of the CDR3: TGTGCCAGCAGCTCAATCTACACTGAAGCTTTCTTT. Protein: CASSSIYTEAFF.